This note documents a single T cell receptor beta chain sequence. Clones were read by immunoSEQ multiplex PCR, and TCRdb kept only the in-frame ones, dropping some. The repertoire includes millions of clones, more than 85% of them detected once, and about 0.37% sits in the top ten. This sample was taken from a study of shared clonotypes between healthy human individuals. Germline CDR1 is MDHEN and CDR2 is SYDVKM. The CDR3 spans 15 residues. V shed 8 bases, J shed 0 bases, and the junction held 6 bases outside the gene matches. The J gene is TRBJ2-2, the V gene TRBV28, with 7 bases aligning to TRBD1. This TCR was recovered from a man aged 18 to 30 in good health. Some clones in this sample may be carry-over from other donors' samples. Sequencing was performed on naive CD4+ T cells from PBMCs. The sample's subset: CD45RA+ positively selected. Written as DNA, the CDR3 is TGTGCCAGCGCCCGGGACAGCTCGAACACCGGGGAGCTGTTTTTT. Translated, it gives CASARDSSNTGELFF. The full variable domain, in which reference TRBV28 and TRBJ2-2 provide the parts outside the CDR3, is DVKVTQSSRYLVKRTGEKVFLECVQDMDHENMFWYRQDPGLGLRLIYFSYDVKMKEKGDIPEGYSVSREKKERFSLILESASTNQTSMYLCASARDSSNTGELFFGEGSRLTVL.